This record concerns one T cell receptor beta chain sequence. These data come from a study of shared clonotypes between healthy human individuals. TCRdb keeps only in-frame clones here, not all; method: immunoSEQ multiplex PCR. Of over 2 million clones in the sample, under 95% were seen once. Germline loops: CDR1 WSHSY, CDR2 SAAADI. The germline V and J ends were trimmed by 4 bases and 2 bases, with 6 bases remaining between them. The CDR3 is made up of 12 amino acids. Input material: naive CD4+ T cells from PBMCs. The subset was: CD45RA+ positively selected. The chain has TRBV10-2 and TRBJ2-7; tentatively, D is TRBD2 (6 bases). This sequence was found in a man between 18 and 29 years old in good health. Some clones in this sample may be carry-over from other donors' samples. CDR3 sequence: CASSGGTYEQYF. The CDR3 coding sequence is TGCGCCAGCAGTGGCGGGACCTACGAGCAGTACTTC.